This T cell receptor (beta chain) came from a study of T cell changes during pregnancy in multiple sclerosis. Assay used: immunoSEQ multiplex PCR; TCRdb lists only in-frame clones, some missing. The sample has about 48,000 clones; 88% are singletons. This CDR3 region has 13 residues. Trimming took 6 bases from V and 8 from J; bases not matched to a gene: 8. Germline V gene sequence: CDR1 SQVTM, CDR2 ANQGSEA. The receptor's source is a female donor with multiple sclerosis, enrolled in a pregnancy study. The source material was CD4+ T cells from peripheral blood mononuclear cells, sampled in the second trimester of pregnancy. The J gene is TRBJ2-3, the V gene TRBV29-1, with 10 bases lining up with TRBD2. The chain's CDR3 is CSVNVAGGGTQYF. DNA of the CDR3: TGCAGCGTCAATGTAGCGGGAGGAGGTACGCAGTATTTT.